This T cell receptor (beta chain) was recorded in a study of blood T cell repertoires in COVID-19. For the study at large: Material from acute and convalescent COVID-19 was sourced from the United States, Italy and Spain. T cells, B-cell-depleted T cells, or PBMCs provided the cDNA or gDNA that served as material.

This CDR3 has 15 amino acids. V lost 4 bases to trimming and J lost 5 bases; unmatched junction nucleotides: 12. Germline CDR1 and CDR2: SGHRS and YFSETQ. Per the original methods: Nucleated cell counts were estimated from reference gene primer amplification. The data were produced by immunoSEQ multiplex PCR, yet TCRdb's version contains in-frame clones alone and is incomplete. V, J and clone size are those of that table, while D and trimming were read from the DNA. This table has some 150,000 clones, approximately 86% appearing once. Specimen: peripheral blood. The chain recombines TRBV5-1 with TRBJ2-7; 7 bases are shared with TRBD1. This TCR was recovered from a woman aged 55 to 70 who had recovered from COVID-19. CDR3 nucleotides: TGCGCCAGCAGCCGAATGACAGGGAATCGGGACGAGCAGTACTTC. It yields the protein CASSRMTGNRDEQYF.